Reported below is one T cell receptor beta chain. How the authors handled the data: Reference gene primer amplification gave estimated nucleated cell counts. TCRdb's table, derived via immunoSEQ multiplex PCR, lists solely in-frame clones and lacks some. V and J calls and clone size are those listed in that table; D and trimming were worked out from the DNA. The table includes around 81,000 clones, 85% detected once. The data belong to a study of blood T cell repertoires in COVID-19. Study as a whole: T cells, B-cell-depleted T cells, or PBMCs provided the cDNA or gDNA that served as material.

The sequenced material came from peripheral blood. This TCR was recovered from a man aged 50 to 59 with acute or convalescent COVID-19.

The CDR3 spells CASSFQQGSRGYTF. DNA for the CDR3: TGTGCCAGCAGTTTTCAGCAGGGATCTCGTGGCTACACCTTC. The chain joins TRBV27 to TRBJ1-2; possibly TRBD1 for D (5 bases). V was clipped by 3 bases and J by 7 bases, with 15 bases between them. Per the germline V gene, CDR1 is MNHEY and CDR2 is SMNVEV (reference sequence). This CDR3 contains 14 residues.